The clone carrying this T cell receptor (beta chain) has only one observation. Its antigen is unidentified. The data were produced by immunoSEQ multiplex PCR, yet TCRdb's version contains in-frame clones alone and is incomplete. The sample has about 120,000 clones; more than 85% are singletons. Germline CDR1 is MNHEY and CDR2 is SVGAGI. With 2 bases clipped from V and 2 bases from J, the junction kept 3 bases outside the gene matches. The CDR3 sequence is 15 residues long. These data come from a study of T cell responses to AZD1222 COVID-19 vaccine. Study results and caveats: The donor group comprised mostly white British people and more females; the analysis possibly underestimated clonal diversity. Vaccination with two AZD1222 doses was followed by a rise in Spike-specific TCR breadth and depth.

The chain joins TRBV6-5 to TRBJ2-5; 9 nucleotides align to TRBD2. The sequence was obtained from an adult in good health. Here the sequenced sample was peripheral blood, taken on day 0 of AZD1222 vaccination. In DNA form, the CDR3 reads TGTGCCAGCAGTTACGGTCTAGCGGGGCAAGAGACCCAGTACTTC. This gives the protein CASSYGLAGQETQYF.